These T cell receptor beta chains were read from a single sample in a study of T cell repertoires in cytomegalovirus infection. TCRdb ran MiXCR on the reads and lists one entry per CDR3 protein. This sample has 450,000 to 550,000 distinct CDR3 sequences, with 15% to 20% found just once. Sample: CD8+ T cells from PBMCs. The receptor set was obtained from a human donor in good health (CMV status not recorded). Some clones in this sample may be carry-over from other donors' samples. Both conserved end residues are part of each CDR3. Each record gives: D gene, V gene, clone size, J gene, CDR3 protein, CDR3 DNA. D genes are given only for firm matches. Rows give clone size only sometimes, using once, few, many, or a class for an expanded clone.

>NA|TRBV13|NA|TRBJ1-2
CASSPRATGLNYGYTF
TGTGCCAGCAGCCCGAGGGCTACAGGGCTTAACTATGGCTACACCTTC
>NA|TRBV7-6|NA|TRBJ2-7
CASSPSAPYQQYF
TGTGCCAGCAGCCCGTCGGCCCCCTACCAGCAGTACTTC
>NA|TRBV7-9|NA|TRBJ2-7
CASSLAAGADEQYF
TGTGCCAGCAGCTTAGCGGCGGGGGCGGACGAGCAGTACTTC
>NA|TRBV9|few|TRBJ2-7
CASSSGTNEQYF
TGTGCCAGCAGCTCGGGGACGAACGAGCAGTACTTC
>NA|TRBV4-1|many|TRBJ1-1
CASSQDAASGAEAFF
TGCGCCAGCAGCCAAGACGCTGCGTCGGGAGCTGAAGCTTTCTTT
>TRBD2|TRBV7-2|many|TRBJ2-7
CASSFRPGGISREQYF
TGTGCCAGCAGCTTCCGTCCGGGAGGGATTTCCAGAGAGCAGTACTTC
>TRBD1|TRBV7-8|many|TRBJ2-7
CASSLVTGGADYEQYF
TGTGCCAGCAGCCTTGTGACAGGGGGCGCGGACTACGAGCAGTACTTC
>TRBD2|TRBV28|NA|TRBJ2-1
CASSLRREGSYNEQFF
TGTGCCAGCAGTTTAAGGCGGGAGGGCTCCTACAATGAGCAGTTCTTC
>NA|TRBV9|NA|TRBJ2-1
CASSVRPSEGGAYNEQFF
TGTGCCAGCAGCGTAAGACCCTCAGAGGGGGGTGCCTACAATGAGCAGTTCTTC
>TRBD1|TRBV5-1|NA|TRBJ1-2
CASRTGENYGYTF
TGCGCCAGCAGGACAGGGGAAAACTATGGCTACACCTTC
>NA|TRBV28|NA|TRBJ1-6
CASSSPLTFYNSPLHF
TGTGCCAGCAGCTCTCCCTTGACCTTCTATAATTCACCCCTCCACTTT
>NA|TRBV19|few|TRBJ1-2
CASSILAGVYGYTF
TGTGCCAGTAGTATCTTGGCAGGCGTCTATGGCTACACCTTC
>NA|TRBV20-1|NA|TRBJ2-2
CSAPGPGELFF
TGCAGTGCCCCAGGGCCCGGGGAGCTGTTTTTT
>NA|TRBV6-1|many|TRBJ2-7
CASSEGLSYEQYF
TGTGCCAGCTCGGAGGGACTCTCCTACGAGCAGTACTTC
>NA|TRBV5-6|NA|TRBJ2-1
CASWRAGEQFF
TGTGCCAGCTGGCGGGCGGGCGAGCAGTTCTTC